Listed below are T cell receptor beta chains from one sample, sequenced in a study of Graves' ophthalmopathy and Graves' hyperthyroidism. TCRdb re-analysed the multiplex PCR reads in MiXCR, keeping a single row per CDR3 protein. The sample has 650,000 to 800,000 distinct CDR3 sequences; 35% to 45% are singletons. Sequenced material: peripheral blood. These receptors came from an adult man with Graves' ophthalmopathy. Each CDR3 is given with its conserved first and last residue. The D gene is left open where the match is weak. Rows may omit the clone size; those that give it use once, few, many or a size class.

CDR3aa,CDR3nt,v_gene,j_gene,abundance,d_gene
CASSAREGSSYEQYF,TGTGCCAGTAGTGCTCGGGAGGGGAGCTCCTACGAGCAGTACTTC,TRBV19,TRBJ2-7,NA,TRBD2
CASSSRFPYSNQPQHF,TGTGCCAGCAGTTCCCGTTTCCCCTATAGCAATCAGCCCCAGCATTTT,TRBV12-3/TRBV12-4,TRBJ1-5,many,NA
CASSGGWEQYF,TGTGCCAGTAGCGGGGGGTGGGAGCAGTACTTC,TRBV7-9,TRBJ2-7,NA,TRBD2
CASSMGPGSNSPLHF,TGTGCCAGTAGTATGGGGCCCGGGTCCAATTCACCCCTCCACTTT,TRBV19,TRBJ1-6,NA,NA
CASSHTGGRQETQYF,TGTGCCAGCAGTCACACAGGGGGCCGGCAAGAGACCCAGTACTTC,TRBV6-5,TRBJ2-5,few,TRBD1
CSARGPPGELFF,TGCAGTGCTAGAGGGCCTCCTGGGGAGCTGTTTTTT,TRBV20-1,TRBJ2-2,NA,NA
CATSRDGRGNSPQHF,TGTGCCACCAGCAGAGATGGCAGAGGAAATTCACCCCAGCATTTT,TRBV15,TRBJ1-5,NA,NA
CSARETGQQETQYF,TGCAGTGCTAGAGAGACGGGACAGCAAGAGACCCAGTACTTC,TRBV20-1,TRBJ2-5,few,TRBD1
CASSLRVVAEAFF,TGTGCCAGCAGCTTAAGGGTGGTGGCTGAAGCTTTCTTT,TRBV7-9,TRBJ1-1,once,NA
CATSRDRLYF,TGTGCCACCAGCAGGGACAGGCTATATTTT,TRBV15,TRBJ1-3,NA,TRBD1
CASSLADRGVYGYTF,TGTGCCAGCAGCTTAGCGGACAGGGGAGTCTATGGCTACACCTTC,TRBV7-8,TRBJ1-2,NA,TRBD1
CASSRDRPYEQYF,TGTGCCAGCAGTAGAGACAGACCCTACGAGCAGTACTTC,TRBV5-1,TRBJ2-7,many,NA
CATSDFRTGSYEQYF,TGTGCCACCAGTGATTTCCGGACAGGGTCCTACGAGCAGTACTTC,TRBV2,TRBJ2-7,NA,TRBD1
CASSKGSGANVLTF,TGTGCCAGCAGTAAAGGGAGCGGGGCCAACGTCCTGACTTTC,TRBV2,TRBJ2-6,NA,NA
CASSTRQGLGEKLFF,TGTGCCAGTAGTACTCGACAGGGGCTTGGGGAAAAACTGTTTTTT,TRBV19,TRBJ1-4,few,TRBD1
CASSRTDQVELFF,TGTGCCAGCAGCAGGACAGACCAGGTGGAGCTGTTTTTT,TRBV7-4,TRBJ2-2,NA,NA
CATTDQRYSNQPQHF,TGTGCCACGACGGACCAAAGATATAGCAATCAGCCCCAGCATTTT,TRBV6-1,TRBJ1-5,few,NA
CAISESARGGEKLFF,TGTGCCATCAGTGAGTCAGCCAGGGGTGGTGAAAAACTGTTTTTT,TRBV10-3,TRBJ1-4,NA,NA
CASSRVGQGNTEASF,NA,TRBV2,TRBJ1-1,NA,NA
CASSFHGGQETQYF,TGCGCCAGCAGCTTTCACGGTGGGCAAGAGACCCAGTACTTC,TRBV5-1,TRBJ2-5,many,NA
CASSPDREGGYTF,TGTGCCAGCAGCCCCGACAGGGAAGGTGGCTACACCTTC,TRBV6-1,TRBJ1-2,many,TRBD1
CANRGSSGANVLTF,TGTGCGAACAGGGGTAGCTCTGGGGCCAACGTCCTGACTTTC,TRBV2,TRBJ2-6,NA,TRBD1
CAISGGSGQETQYF,TGTGCCATCAGTGGCGGGTCGGGGCAAGAGACCCAGTACTTC,TRBV10-3,TRBJ2-5,many,NA
CASSQRTIGKLSEQYF,TGCGCCAGCAGCCAACGGACCATCGGGAAGTTGTCCGAGCAGTACTTC,TRBV4-1,TRBJ2-7,NA,NA
CASSPAGGRSEAFF,TGTGCCAGTAGTCCCGCCGGGGGCAGGTCTGAAGCTTTCTTT,TRBV19,TRBJ1-1,many,NA
CASSLVGGLNTNEKLFF,TGTGCCAGCAGCTTAGTGGGGGGGTTGAACACGAATGAAAAACTGTTTTTT,TRBV7-2,TRBJ1-4,NA,NA
CATSDGDRDRAFF,TGTGCCACCAGTGACGGGGACAGGGATCGTGCTTTCTTT,TRBV24-1,TRBJ1-1,many,TRBD1
CAWRRQVNEKLFF,TGTGCCTGGAGGCGACAGGTTAATGAAAAACTGTTTTTT,TRBV19,TRBJ1-4,few,NA
CASSERGTGTVHEAFF,TGTGCCAGCAGTGAACGGGGGACAGGGACGGTTCATGAAGCTTTCTTT,TRBV25-1,TRBJ1-1,few,TRBD1
CASSRTGRGQPQHF,TGTGCCAGCAGTCGGACAGGGAGAGGGCAGCCCCAGCATTTT,TRBV12-3/TRBV12-4,TRBJ1-5,NA,TRBD1
CASSPKAGLTGELFF,TGTGCCAGCAGTCCCAAAGCGGGGCTAACCGGGGAGCTGTTTTTT,TRBV7-9,TRBJ2-2,NA,TRBD2
CASSHIPGQRTGELFF,TGTGCCAGCAGCCATATTCCGGGACAACGGACCGGGGAGCTGTTTTTT,TRBV7-2,TRBJ2-2,NA,NA
CASSSWGLTGIYEQYF,TGTGCCAGCAGCTCGTGGGGACTAACGGGAATCTACGAGCAGTACTTC,TRBV25-1,TRBJ2-7,NA,TRBD2
CSAVGTGGSSGANVLTF,TGCAGTGCTGTCGGGACAGGGGGTTCCTCTGGGGCCAACGTCCTGACTTTC,TRBV20-1,TRBJ2-6,NA,TRBD1
CASSKTDTSTDTQYF,TGTGCCAGCAGTAAGACAGATACTAGCACAGATACGCAGTATTTT,TRBV2,TRBJ2-3,NA,NA
CASSQGQGSVSYEQYF,TGCGCCAGCAGCCAAGGACAGGGTTCTGTATCCTACGAGCAGTACTTC,TRBV4-3,TRBJ2-7,NA,TRBD1
CASSPGLVMRGELFF,TGTGCCAGCAGTCCGGGACTAGTAATGCGCGGGGAGCTGTTTTTT,TRBV5-4,TRBJ2-2,NA,TRBD2
CASSSIVTGNTGELFF,TGTGCCAGCAGCTCTATAGTGACAGGGAACACCGGGGAGCTGTTTTTT,TRBV7-9,TRBJ2-2,few,NA
CASSQDRGQLPEAFF,TGCGCCAGCAGCCAAGATCGGGGACAGTTACCTGAAGCTTTCTTT,TRBV4-3,TRBJ1-1,NA,TRBD1
CASSLRPGDEQYF,TGTGCCAGCAGCTTACGTCCGGGGGACGAGCAGTACTTC,TRBV7-3,TRBJ2-7,many,NA
CAWIRWGDKNTEAFF,TGTGCCTGGATTAGGTGGGGGGACAAGAACACTGAAGCTTTCTTT,TRBV11-1,TRBJ1-1,NA,NA
CSAISGTSDQYF,TGCAGTGCTATCTCCGGGACTAGCGACCAGTACTTC,TRBV20-1,TRBJ2-5,many,TRBD2
CASSRTGTGGGNQPQHF,TGTGCCAGCAGCCGAACAGGGACAGGGGGGGGCAATCAGCCCCAGCATTTT,TRBV5-1,TRBJ1-5,few,TRBD1
CSVERRPQETQYF,TGCAGCGTTGAAAGACGGCCCCAAGAGACCCAGTACTTC,TRBV29-1,TRBJ2-5,few,NA
CSARGQRETQYF,TGCAGTGCTAGGGGCCAGAGAGAGACCCAGTACTTC,TRBV20-1,TRBJ2-5,many,NA
CASSQDLAGNQPQHF,TGTGCCAGCAGCCAAGATTTGGCAGGGAATCAACCCCAGCATTTT,TRBV9,TRBJ1-5,few,NA
CAAGHLSYEQYF,TGTGCTGCGGGACACCTTTCCTATGAGCAGTACTTC,TRBV25-1,TRBJ2-7,NA,NA
CASRLASGSSWELFF,TGTGCCAGCAGGCTAGCTAGCGGGAGTTCATGGGAGCTGTTTTTT,TRBV7-6,TRBJ2-2,NA,TRBD2
CASSAREKLFF,TGTGCCAGCAGTGCCCGGGAAAAACTGTTTTTT,TRBV27,TRBJ1-4,NA,NA
CASSLRAASDTQYF,TGTGCCAGCAGCTTAAGAGCGGCGTCAGATACGCAGTATTTT,TRBV7-3,TRBJ2-3,NA,NA
CASSLIGQGGGSSPLHF,TGTGCCAGCAGCTTGATCGGACAGGGTGGAGGGAGTTCACCCCTCCACTTT,TRBV9,TRBJ1-6,NA,TRBD1
CASVVSPTEAFF,TGTGCCAGCGTTGTAAGTCCGACTGAAGCTTTCTTT,TRBV10-3,TRBJ1-1,NA,NA
CASRPTGVSGNTIYF,TGTGCCAGCAGACCTACAGGGGTGTCTGGAAACACCATATATTTT,TRBV12-3/TRBV12-4,TRBJ1-3,many,TRBD1